Listed below are T cell receptor beta chains from one sample, sequenced in a study of blood T cell repertoires in COVID-19. Produced via immunoSEQ multiplex PCR; TCRdb's table is partial and in-frame only. Of about 140,000 clones listed, 85% to 90% are singletons. Sequenced: peripheral blood. These receptors originate from a human donor in a cohort sampled during active COVID-19. The CDR3 runs from the conserved cysteine through the conserved F or W. Fields, in order: clone size, D gene, J gene, V gene, CDR3 DNA, CDR3 protein. D genes are given only for firm matches. Expanded clones get a size class; other rows say once, few or many, or leave the size out.

NA	NA	TRBJ1-5	TRBV7-6	TGTGCCAGCAGCTTAGGGAGGGCTCAGTCTAGCAATCAGCCCCAGCATTTT	CASSLGRAQSSNQPQHF
NA	NA	TRBJ1-1	TRBV3-1/TRBV3-2	TGTGCCAGCAGCCTTATGAACACTGAAGCTTTCTTT	CASSLMNTEAFF
NA	NA	TRBJ2-3	TRBV9	TGTGCCAGCAGCGTACAGGGCACAAGCACAGATACGCAGTATTTT	CASSVQGTSTDTQYF
NA	TRBD1	TRBJ1-6	TRBV25-1	TGTGCCAGCACCAGGACAGGAACGAATTCACCCCTCCACTTT	CASTRTGTNSPLHF
NA	TRBD2	TRBJ2-5	TRBV2	TGTGCCAGCAAGCCTAGCGGAAAAGAGACCCAGTACTTC	CASKPSGKETQYF
NA	TRBD2	TRBJ2-7	TRBV20-1	TGCAGTGCCCTCCGGGACTACGGGCAGTACTTC	CSALRDYGQYF
NA	TRBD2	TRBJ2-7	TRBV27	TGTGCCAGCACCCCCTCAGGACTAGCGGGAGCATACGAGCAGTACTTC	CASTPSGLAGAYEQYF
NA	NA	TRBJ2-7	TRBV7-8	TGTGCCAGCAGCTTCTCTCTTCGACTGCCGTTGGACGAGCAGTACTTC	CASSFSLRLPLDEQYF
NA	TRBD2	TRBJ2-3	TRBV19	TGTGCCAGTACTTTTAGCGGGGGGAGCACAGATACGCAGTATTTT	CASTFSGGSTDTQYF
NA	TRBD1	TRBJ2-3	TRBV6-1	TGTGCCAGCAGTGAAGGGTTAGGACAGGGGGGAGATACGCAGTATTTT	CASSEGLGQGGDTQYF
NA	TRBD2	TRBJ2-1	TRBV9	TGTGCCAGCAGCGTAGCTGGGACTAGCGGGGGAAGAAATGAGCAGTTCTTC	CASSVAGTSGGRNEQFF
NA	NA	TRBJ1-1	TRBV7-2	TGTGCCAGCAGCCCCCGCAGGGGGAACACTGAAGCTTTCTTT	CASSPRRGNTEAFF
NA	TRBD2	TRBJ2-7	TRBV28	TGTGCCAGCAGTTTATCTGGCGGGAGGGCCCGCGAGCAGTACTTC	CASSLSGGRAREQYF
NA	NA	TRBJ2-5	TRBV5-1	TGCGCCAGCAGCGTTGGCCCCCAAGAGACCCAGTACTTC	CASSVGPQETQYF
once	NA	TRBJ1-4	TRBV5-1	TGCGCCAGCAGCTTGGCCAGGGCAACTAATGAAAAACTGTTTTTT	CASSLARATNEKLFF
NA	NA	TRBJ2-2	TRBV27	TGTGCCAGCAGTTCCCCCCTGAACACCGGGGAGCTGTTTTTT	CASSSPLNTGELFF
NA	NA	TRBJ1-2	TRBV4-1	TGCGCCAGCAGCCAAGGGGCCGGTCATAACTATGGCTACACCTTC	CASSQGAGHNYGYTF
NA	NA	TRBJ1-2	TRBV5-1	TGCGCCAGCAGCTTGGAACCAGGAGGGTATGGCTACACCTTC	CASSLEPGGYGYTF
NA	TRBD1	TRBJ1-2	TRBV28	TGTGCCAGCAGTTTATACGAGGCCAGGGGGTATGGCTACACCTTC	CASSLYEARGYGYTF
NA	TRBD2	TRBJ2-7	TRBV7-2	TGTGCCAGCAGCTTCTCCGGGACTAGCGGGGGGGCACTCTCCTACGAGCAGTACTTC	CASSFSGTSGGALSYEQYF
NA	NA	TRBJ1-2	TRBV7-9	TGTGCCAGCAGCTTAGGCCAGGTCCCGACCTATGGCTACACCTTC	CASSLGQVPTYGYTF
NA	NA	TRBJ2-1	TRBV5-1	TGCGCCAGCAGCTTGGATGGACTAACCAATGAGCAGTTCTTC	CASSLDGLTNEQFF
NA	TRBD1	TRBJ1-2	TRBV4-2	TGTGCCAGCAGCCAACCCGGACAGGGTCGGAATGGCTACACCTTC	CASSQPGQGRNGYTF
NA	NA	TRBJ1-2	TRBV12-3/TRBV12-4	TGTGCCAGCAGTTTAATCCACGGGGGCTACACCTTC	CASSLIHGGYTF